The clone carrying this T cell receptor beta chain was seen at least ten times. Its antigen is unknown. The data originate from a study of blood T cells in healthy people across ages. A J-beta primer mix and a sample-barcoded 5' primer were used in a second PCR of about 7 to 11 cycles. A single record per CDR3 protein comes from TCRdb applying MiXCR to the 5' RACE reads. This sample yields 590,000 or so distinct CDR3 sequences, of which less than 35% are seen a single time; approximately 15% belongs to the top ten. Study-wide results and limits: Per million T cells, TCR beta diversity dropped roughly linearly as age increased. PBMCs left unsorted prevented a conclusive naive versus antigen-experienced comparison. The CMV status of each donor remained undetermined, and this could have confounded shifts in expanded clonotypes.

CDR3 length equals 12 residues. CDR1 is MGHDK and CDR2 is SYGVNS in the germline V gene. V shed 2 bases and J 9 bases; nucleotides not matched to a gene: 2. The source of this sequence is a woman older than 75 in good health. The sequencing sample was made of blood. V is TRBV25-1 and J is TRBJ2-7; 9 nucleotides match TRBD1. Written as DNA, the CDR3 is TGTGCCAGCAGTGAAACAGGGGGCAGGCAGTACTTC. It specifies CASSETGGRQYF.